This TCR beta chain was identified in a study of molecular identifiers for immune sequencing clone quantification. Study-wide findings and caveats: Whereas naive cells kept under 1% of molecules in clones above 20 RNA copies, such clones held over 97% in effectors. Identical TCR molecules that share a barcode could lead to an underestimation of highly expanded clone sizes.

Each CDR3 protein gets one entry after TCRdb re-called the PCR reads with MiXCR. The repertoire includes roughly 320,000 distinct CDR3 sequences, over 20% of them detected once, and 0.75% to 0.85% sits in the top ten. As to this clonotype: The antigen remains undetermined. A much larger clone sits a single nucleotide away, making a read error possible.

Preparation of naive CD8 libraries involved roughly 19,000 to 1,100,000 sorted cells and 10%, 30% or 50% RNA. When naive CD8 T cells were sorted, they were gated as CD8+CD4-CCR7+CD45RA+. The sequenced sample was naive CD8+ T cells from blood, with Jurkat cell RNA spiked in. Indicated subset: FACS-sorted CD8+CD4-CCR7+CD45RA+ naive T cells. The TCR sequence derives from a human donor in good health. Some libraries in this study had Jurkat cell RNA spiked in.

The DNA for the CDR3 is TGTGCCAGCAGTTTAAAGGCGCCGGGTCTCACTGAAGCTTTCTTT. Translation: CASSLKAPGLTEAFF. This chain joins TRBV28 and TRBJ1-1, with unresolved D. This CDR3 is 15 amino acids long. Deletions cut 2 bases from V and 4 bases from J, with 14 bases between. Germline values: CDR1 MDHEN, CDR2 SYDVKM.